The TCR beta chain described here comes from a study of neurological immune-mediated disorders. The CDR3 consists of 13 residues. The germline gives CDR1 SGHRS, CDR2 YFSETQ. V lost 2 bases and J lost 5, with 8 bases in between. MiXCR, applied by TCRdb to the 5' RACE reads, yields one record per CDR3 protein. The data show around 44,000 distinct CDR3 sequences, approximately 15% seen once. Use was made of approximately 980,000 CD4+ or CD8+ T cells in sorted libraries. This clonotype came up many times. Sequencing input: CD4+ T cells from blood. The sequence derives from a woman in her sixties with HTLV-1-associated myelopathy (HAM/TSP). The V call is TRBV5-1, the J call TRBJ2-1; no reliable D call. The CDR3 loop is CASSLGPDNEQFF. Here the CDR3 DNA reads TGCGCCAGCAGCTTAGGCCCAGACAATGAGCAGTTCTTC.